Sequencing of this T cell receptor beta chain was carried out in a study of T cell responses to AZD1222 COVID-19 vaccine. Study outcomes and limitations: Spike-specific TCR breadth and depth grew following two AZD1222 doses. Mapped onto spike, vaccine-associated CD4 TCRs spanned it and were dominant at 160-218 and 743-854.

This clone is a singleton in its sample. The antigen remains unidentified. Data came from immunoSEQ multiplex PCR; TCRdb stores just in-frame clones and leaves some out. The sample holds more than 85,000 clones; approximately 84% are singletons and the top ten take over 12%. The clonotype originates from an adult who received the AZD1222 COVID-19 vaccine. The input for sequencing was peripheral blood, taken 28 days after the second AZD1222 dose.

The CDR3: CASSVAADINTEAFF. The CDR3 DNA is TGTGCCAGCAGCGTAGCGGCGGACATTAACACTGAAGCTTTCTTT. This chain joins TRBV9 and TRBJ1-1, with a weak D call TRBD1 (5 bases). The CDR3 contains 15 residues. Trimming stripped 0 bases from V and 2 bases from J, with 11 bases between. Germline V gene data show CDR1 as SGDLS and CDR2 as YYNGEE.